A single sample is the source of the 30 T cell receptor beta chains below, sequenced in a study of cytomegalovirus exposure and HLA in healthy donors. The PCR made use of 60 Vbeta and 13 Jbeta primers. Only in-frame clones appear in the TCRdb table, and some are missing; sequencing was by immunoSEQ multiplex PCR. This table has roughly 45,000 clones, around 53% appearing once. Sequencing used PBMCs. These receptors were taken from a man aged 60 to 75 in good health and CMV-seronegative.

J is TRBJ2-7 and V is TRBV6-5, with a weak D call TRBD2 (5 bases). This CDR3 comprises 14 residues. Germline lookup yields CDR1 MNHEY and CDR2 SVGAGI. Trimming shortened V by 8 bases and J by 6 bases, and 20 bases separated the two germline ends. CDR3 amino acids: CASRLGGLSREQYF. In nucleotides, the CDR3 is TGTGCCAGCCGATTGGGCGGGCTAAGCCGCGAGCAGTACTTC.

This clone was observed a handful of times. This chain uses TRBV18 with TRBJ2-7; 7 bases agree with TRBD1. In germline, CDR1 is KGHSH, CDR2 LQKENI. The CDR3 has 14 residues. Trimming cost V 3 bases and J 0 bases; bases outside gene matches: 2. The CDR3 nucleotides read TGTGCCAGCTCACCCCGGGACAGCTCCTACGAGCAGTACTTC. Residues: CASSPRDSSYEQYF.

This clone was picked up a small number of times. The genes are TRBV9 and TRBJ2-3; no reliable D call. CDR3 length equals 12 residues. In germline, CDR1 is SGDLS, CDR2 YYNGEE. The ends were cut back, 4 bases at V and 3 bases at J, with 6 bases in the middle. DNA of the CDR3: TGTGCCAGCAGCACCCGGACAGATACGCAGTATTTT. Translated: CASSTRTDTQYF.

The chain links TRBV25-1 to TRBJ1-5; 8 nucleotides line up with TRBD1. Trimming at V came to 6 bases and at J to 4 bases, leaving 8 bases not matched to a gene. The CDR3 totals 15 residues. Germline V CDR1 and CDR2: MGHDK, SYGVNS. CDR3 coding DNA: TGTGCCAGCAGCGGAGGACAGGGCCGGAATCAGCCCCAGCATTTT. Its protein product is CASSGGQGRNQPQHF. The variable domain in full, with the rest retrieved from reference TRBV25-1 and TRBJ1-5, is EADIYQTPRYLVIGTGKKITLECSQTMGHDKMYWYQQDPGMELHLIHYSYGVNSTEKGDLSSESTVSRIRTEHFPLTLESARPSHTSQYLCASSGGQGRNQPQHFGDGTRLSIL.

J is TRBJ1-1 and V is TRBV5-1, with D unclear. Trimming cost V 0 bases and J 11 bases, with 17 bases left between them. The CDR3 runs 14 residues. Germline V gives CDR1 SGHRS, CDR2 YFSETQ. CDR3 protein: CASSLDRGTAGAFF. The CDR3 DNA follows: TGCGCCAGCAGCTTGGACAGAGGAACGGCGGGGGCTTTCTTT.

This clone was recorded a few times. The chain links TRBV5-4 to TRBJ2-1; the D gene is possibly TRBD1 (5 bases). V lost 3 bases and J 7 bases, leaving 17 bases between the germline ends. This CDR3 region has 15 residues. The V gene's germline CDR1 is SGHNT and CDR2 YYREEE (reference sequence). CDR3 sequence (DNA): TGTGCCAGCAGCTCCAGGGCCTATGGGTTGAATGAGCAGTTCTTC. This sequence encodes CASSSRAYGLNEQFF.

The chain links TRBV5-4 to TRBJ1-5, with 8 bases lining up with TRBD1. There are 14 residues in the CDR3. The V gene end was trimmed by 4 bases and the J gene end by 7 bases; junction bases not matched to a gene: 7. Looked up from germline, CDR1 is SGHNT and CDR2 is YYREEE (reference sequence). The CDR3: CASSHSGGTQPQHF. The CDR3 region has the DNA TGTGCCAGCAGCCATTCAGGGGGCACGCAGCCCCAGCATTTT.

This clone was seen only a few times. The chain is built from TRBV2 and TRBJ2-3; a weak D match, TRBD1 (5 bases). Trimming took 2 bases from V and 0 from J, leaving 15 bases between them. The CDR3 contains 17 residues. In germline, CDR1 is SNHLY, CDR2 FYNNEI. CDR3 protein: CASSEPLIGASTDTQYF. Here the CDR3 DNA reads TGTGCCAGCAGTGAACCCTTGATTGGGGCTAGCACAGATACGCAGTATTTT.

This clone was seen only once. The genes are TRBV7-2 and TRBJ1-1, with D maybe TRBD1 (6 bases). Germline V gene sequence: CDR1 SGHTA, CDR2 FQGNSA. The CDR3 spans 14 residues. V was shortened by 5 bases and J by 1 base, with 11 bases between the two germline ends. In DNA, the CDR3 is TGTGCCAGCAGCCAAACACAGGGGAACACTGAAGCTTTCTTT. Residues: CASSQTQGNTEAFF.

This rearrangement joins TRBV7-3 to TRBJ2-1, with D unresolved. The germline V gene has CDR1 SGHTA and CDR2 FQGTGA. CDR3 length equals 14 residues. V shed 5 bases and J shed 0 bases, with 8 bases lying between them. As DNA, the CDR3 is TGTGCCAGCAGCCCAGCGACCTCCTACAATGAGCAGTTCTTC. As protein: CASSPATSYNEQFF.

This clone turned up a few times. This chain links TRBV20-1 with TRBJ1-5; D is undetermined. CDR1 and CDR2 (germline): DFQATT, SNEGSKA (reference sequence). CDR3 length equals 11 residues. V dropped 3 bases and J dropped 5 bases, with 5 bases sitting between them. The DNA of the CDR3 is TGCAGTGCTAGCGCAGATCAGCCCCAGCATTTT. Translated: CSASADQPQHF.

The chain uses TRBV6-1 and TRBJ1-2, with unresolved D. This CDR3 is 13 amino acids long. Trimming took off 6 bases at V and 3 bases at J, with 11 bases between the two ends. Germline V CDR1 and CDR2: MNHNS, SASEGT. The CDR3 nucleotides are TGTGCCAGCAGGAGGAGGCGGGACTATGGCTACACCTTC. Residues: CASRRRRDYGYTF.

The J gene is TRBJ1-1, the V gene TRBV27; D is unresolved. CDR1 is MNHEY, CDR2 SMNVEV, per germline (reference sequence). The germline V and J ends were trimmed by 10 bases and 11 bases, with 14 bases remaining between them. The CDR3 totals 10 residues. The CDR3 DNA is TGTGCCACCCTAATCACTGTGGCTTTCTTT. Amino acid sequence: CATLITVAFF.

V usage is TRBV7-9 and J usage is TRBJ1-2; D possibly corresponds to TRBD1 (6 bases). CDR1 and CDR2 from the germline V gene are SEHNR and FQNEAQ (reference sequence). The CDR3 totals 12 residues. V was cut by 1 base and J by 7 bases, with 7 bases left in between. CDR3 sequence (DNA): TGTGCCAGCAGCTTAGGGGGGCTTGGCTACACCTTC. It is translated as CASSLGGLGYTF. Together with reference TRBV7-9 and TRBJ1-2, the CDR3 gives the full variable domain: DTGVSQNPRHKITKRGQNVTFRCDPISEHNRLYWYRQTLGQGPEFLTYFQNEAQLEKSRLLSDRFSAERPKGSFSTLEIQRTEQGDSAMYLCASSLGGLGYTFGSGTRLTVV.

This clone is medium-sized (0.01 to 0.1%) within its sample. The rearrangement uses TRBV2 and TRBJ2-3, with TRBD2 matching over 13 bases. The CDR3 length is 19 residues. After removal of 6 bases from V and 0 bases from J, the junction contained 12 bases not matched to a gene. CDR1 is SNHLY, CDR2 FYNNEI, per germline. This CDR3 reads CASSPKGLAGDGSTDTQYF. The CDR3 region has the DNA TGTGCCAGCAGCCCCAAAGGACTAGCGGGAGATGGCAGCACAGATACGCAGTATTTT.

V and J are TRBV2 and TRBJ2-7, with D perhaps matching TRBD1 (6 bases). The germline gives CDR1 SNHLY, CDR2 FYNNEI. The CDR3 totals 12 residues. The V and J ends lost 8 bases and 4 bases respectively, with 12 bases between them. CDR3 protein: CASRGQPYEQYF. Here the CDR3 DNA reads TGTGCCAGCCGGGGACAACCGTACGAGCAGTACTTC. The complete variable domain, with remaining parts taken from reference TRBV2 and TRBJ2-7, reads EPEVTQTPSHQVTQMGQEVILRCVPISNHLYFYWYRQILGQKVEFLVSFYNNEISEKSEIFDDQFSVERPDGSNFTLKIRSTKLEDSAMYFCASRGQPYEQYFGPGTRLTVT.

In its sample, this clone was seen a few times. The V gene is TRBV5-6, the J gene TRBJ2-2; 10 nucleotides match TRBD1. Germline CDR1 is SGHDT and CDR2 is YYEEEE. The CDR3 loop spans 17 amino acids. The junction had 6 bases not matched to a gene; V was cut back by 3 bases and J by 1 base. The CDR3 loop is CASSSIRDRGNTGELFF. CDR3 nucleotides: TGTGCCAGCAGCTCTATACGGGACAGGGGGAACACCGGGGAGCTGTTTTTT.

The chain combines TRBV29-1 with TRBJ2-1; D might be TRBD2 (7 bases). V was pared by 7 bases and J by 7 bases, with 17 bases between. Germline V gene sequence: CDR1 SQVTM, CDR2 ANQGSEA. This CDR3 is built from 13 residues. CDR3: CSGRGGANNEQFF. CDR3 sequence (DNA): TGCAGCGGGAGGGGGGGAGCGAATAATGAGCAGTTCTTC.

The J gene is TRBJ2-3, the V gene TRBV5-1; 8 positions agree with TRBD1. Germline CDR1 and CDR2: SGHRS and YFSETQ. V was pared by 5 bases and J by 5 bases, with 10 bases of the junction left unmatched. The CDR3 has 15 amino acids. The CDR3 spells CASRRQGIDLDTQYF. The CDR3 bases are TGCGCCAGCAGACGACAGGGGATCGACCTAGATACGCAGTATTTT.

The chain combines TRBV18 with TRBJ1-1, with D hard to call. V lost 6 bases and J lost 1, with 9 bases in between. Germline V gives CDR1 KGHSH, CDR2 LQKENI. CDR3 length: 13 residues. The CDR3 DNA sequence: TGTGCCAGCTCGACCGACACGAACACTGAAGCTTTCTTT. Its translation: CASSTDTNTEAFF.

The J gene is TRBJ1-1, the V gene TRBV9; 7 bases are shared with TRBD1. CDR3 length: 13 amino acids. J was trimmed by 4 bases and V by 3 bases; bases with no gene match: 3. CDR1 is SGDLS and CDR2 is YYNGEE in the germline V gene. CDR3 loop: CASSATGFTEAFF. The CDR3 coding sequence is TGTGCCAGCAGCGCGACAGGGTTCACTGAAGCTTTCTTT.

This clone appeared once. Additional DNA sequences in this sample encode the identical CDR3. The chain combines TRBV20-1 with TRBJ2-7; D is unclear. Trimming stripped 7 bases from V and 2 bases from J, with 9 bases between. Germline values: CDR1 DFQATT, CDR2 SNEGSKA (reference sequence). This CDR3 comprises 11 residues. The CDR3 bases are TGCAGTGTCCCAAGCACCTACGAGCAGTACTTC. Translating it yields CSVPSTYEQYF.

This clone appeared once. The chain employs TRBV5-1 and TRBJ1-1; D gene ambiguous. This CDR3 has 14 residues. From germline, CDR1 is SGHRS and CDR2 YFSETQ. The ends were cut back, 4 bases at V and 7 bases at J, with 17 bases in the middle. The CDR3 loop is CASSKKANPGEAFF. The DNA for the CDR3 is TGCGCCAGCAGCAAAAAAGCCAACCCCGGTGAAGCTTTCTTT.

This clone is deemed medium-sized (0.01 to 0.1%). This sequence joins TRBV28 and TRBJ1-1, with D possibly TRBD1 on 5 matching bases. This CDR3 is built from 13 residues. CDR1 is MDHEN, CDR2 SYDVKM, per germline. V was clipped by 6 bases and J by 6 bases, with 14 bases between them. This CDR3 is CASRPGGIAEAFF. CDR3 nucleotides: TGTGCCAGCAGGCCCGGGGGGATCGCTGAAGCTTTCTTT.

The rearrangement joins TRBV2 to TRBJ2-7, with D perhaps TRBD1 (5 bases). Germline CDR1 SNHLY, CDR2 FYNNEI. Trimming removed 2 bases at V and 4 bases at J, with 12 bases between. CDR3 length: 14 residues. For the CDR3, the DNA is TGTGCCAGCAGTGAATTCTCCCAGGGATACGAGCAGTACTTC. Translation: CASSEFSQGYEQYF.

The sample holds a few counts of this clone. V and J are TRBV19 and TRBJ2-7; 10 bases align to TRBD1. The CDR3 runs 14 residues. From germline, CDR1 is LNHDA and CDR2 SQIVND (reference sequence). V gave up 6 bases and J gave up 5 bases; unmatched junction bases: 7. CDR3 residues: CASRDRDRGHEQYF. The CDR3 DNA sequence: TGTGCCAGTAGGGACCGGGACAGGGGCCACGAGCAGTACTTC.

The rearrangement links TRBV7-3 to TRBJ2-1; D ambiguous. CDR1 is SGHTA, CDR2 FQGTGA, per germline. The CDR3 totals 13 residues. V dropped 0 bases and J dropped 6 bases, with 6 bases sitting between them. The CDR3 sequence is CASSLTPGNEQFF. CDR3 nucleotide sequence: TGTGCCAGCAGCTTAACCCCGGGCAATGAGCAGTTCTTC.

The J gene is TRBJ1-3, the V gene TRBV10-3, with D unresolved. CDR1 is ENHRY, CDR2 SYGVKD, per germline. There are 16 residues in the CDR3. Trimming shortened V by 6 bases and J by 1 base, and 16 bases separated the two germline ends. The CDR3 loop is CAISAGLTSSGNTIYF. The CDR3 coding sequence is TGTGCCATCAGCGCCGGACTCACCTCTTCTGGAAACACCATATATTTT.

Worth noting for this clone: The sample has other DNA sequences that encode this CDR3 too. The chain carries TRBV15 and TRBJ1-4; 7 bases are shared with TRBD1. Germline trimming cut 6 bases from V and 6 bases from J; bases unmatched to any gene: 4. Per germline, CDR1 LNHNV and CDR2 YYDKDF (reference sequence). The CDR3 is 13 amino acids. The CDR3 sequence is CATSRGRDEKLFF. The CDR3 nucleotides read TGTGCCACCAGTAGGGGGCGCGATGAAAAACTGTTTTTT.

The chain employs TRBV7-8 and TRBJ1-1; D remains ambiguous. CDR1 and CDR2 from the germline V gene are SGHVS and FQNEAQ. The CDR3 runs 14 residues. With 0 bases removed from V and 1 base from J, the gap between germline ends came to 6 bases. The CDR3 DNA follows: TGTGCCAGCAGCTTAGCGAAACAGAACACTGAAGCTTTCTTT. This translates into CASSLAKQNTEAFF.